The 12 T cell receptor beta chains reported below all come from one sample, sequenced in a study of T cells in Graves' hyperthyroidism and ophthalmopathy. TCR beta CDR3 sequences were amplified from RNA transcripts. Initially, a first-round RT-PCR of the TCR CDR3 employed the HTBI primer set. MiXCR, run by TCRdb on the multiplex PCR reads, gives a single entry per CDR3 protein. The data contain a few hundred thousand distinct CDR3 sequences, 46% of them singletons. What was sequenced was peripheral blood or thyroid tissue (not recorded which). Receptors originate from a woman under 30 with Graves' hyperthyroidism.

This clonotype occurred a few times. The chain uses TRBV7-9 and TRBJ2-7, with D uncertain. Matching the DNA end better, TRBJ2-1 makes the J call doubtful. The CDR3 is 14 amino acids. Germline V gives CDR1 SEHNR, CDR2 FQNEAQ (reference sequence). The CDR3 nucleotides are TGTGCCAGCAGCTCGATCCCGGCGCCCGATGAGCAGTTCTTC. Its protein is CASSSIPAPDEQFF.

The rearrangement joins TRBV24-1 to TRBJ2-1, with 8 bases identical to TRBD1. The V gene end was trimmed by 4 bases and the J gene end by 8 bases; junction bases not matched to a gene: 15. CDR1 and CDR2 (germline): KGHDR, SFDVKD. This CDR3 comprises 17 residues. CDR3 sequence (DNA): TGTGCCACCAGTGAACCCGGGACAGGTTACGGGGCGGATGAGCAGTTCTTC. Its translation is CATSEPGTGYGADEQFF.

There are many counts of this clonotype. V is TRBV4-1 and J is TRBJ1-4, with D perhaps matching TRBD1 (6 bases). CDR1 MGHRA and CDR2 YSYEKL come from the germline V gene. The length of the CDR3 is 15 residues. V was clipped by 0 bases and J by 6 bases, with 11 bases between them. Written as DNA, the CDR3 is TGCGCCAGCAGCCAAGAAGGGACACACGATGAAAAACTGTTTTTT. This translates into CASSQEGTHDEKLFF.

The J gene is TRBJ1-3, the V gene TRBV15, with unresolved D. This CDR3 is built from 15 residues. CDR1 and CDR2 from the germline V gene are LNHNV and YYDKDF (reference sequence). Trimming left V 0 bases short and J 8 bases short, with 14 bases between. CDR3 amino acids: CATSRDPRYGYTIYF. Written as DNA, the CDR3 is TGTGCCACCAGCAGAGATCCCCGATATGGCTACACCATATATTTT.

This clonotype was counted between two and nine times. This may come from a read error, since a much larger clone is one base off. CDR3: CAGSPTRTVSGNTIYF. As DNA, the CDR3 is TGTGCCGGCAGCCCAACCCGGACAGTCTCTGGAAACACCATATATTTT. V gene TRBV7-8 combines with J gene TRBJ1-3; a weak D match, TRBD1 (6 bases). The germline V gene has CDR1 SGHVS and CDR2 FQNEAQ. The CDR3 is made up of 16 amino acids.

This clonotype came up once. One end of the junction varies from germline; a read error may be responsible. V and J are TRBV5-6 and TRBJ2-2; D tentatively fits TRBD1 or TRBD2 (5 bases each). The CDR3 is made up of 12 amino acids. The germline gives CDR1 SGHDT, CDR2 YYEEEE. The CDR3, as DNA: TGTGCCAGCAGTTTTCCCGTGGGGGAGATGTTTTTT. This codes for CASSFPVGEMFF.

This clonotype has at least ten counts. This rearrangement joins TRBV7-3 to TRBJ2-2; weak D call: TRBD2 (6 bases). CDR1 and CDR2 (germline): SGHTA, FQGTGA. V dropped 5 bases and J dropped 4 bases, with 17 bases sitting between them. CDR3 size: 16 residues. This chain's CDR3 is CASSLCQAGGTGELFF. CDR3 nucleotide sequence: TGTGCCAGCAGCCTCTGCCAGGCCGGGGGCACCGGGGAGCTGTTTTTT. Combining the CDR3 with reference TRBV7-3 and TRBJ2-2 gives the whole variable domain GAGVSQTPSNKVTEKGKYVELRCDPISGHTALYWYRQSLGQGPEFLIYFQGTGAADDSGLPNDRFFAVRPEGSVSTLKIQRTERGDSAVYLCASSLCQAGGTGELFFGEGSRLTVL.

The V call is TRBV19, the J call TRBJ1-5; D remains unclear. V dropped 3 bases and J dropped 6 bases, with 6 bases sitting between them. The germline V gene encodes CDR1 LNHDA and CDR2 SQIVND (reference sequence). There are 12 residues in the CDR3. CDR3 protein: CASSMEAQPQHF. The CDR3 DNA reads as TGTGCCAGTAGTATGGAGGCTCAGCCCCAGCATTTT.

This clonotype occurred many times. The chain recombines TRBV29-1 with TRBJ1-4, with D maybe TRBD1 (5 bases). This CDR3 has 12 residues. The germline CDR1 and CDR2 sequences are SQVTM and ANQGSEA. The CDR3 DNA reads as TGCAGTGTGACAGCAAGTCATGAAAAACTGTTTTTT. Encoded protein: CSVTASHEKLFF. The complete variable domain, with remaining parts taken from reference TRBV29-1 and TRBJ1-4, reads SAVISQKPSRDICQRGTSLTIQCQVDSQVTMMFWYRQQPGQSLTLIATANQGSEATYESGFVIDKFPISRPNLTFSTLTVSNMSPEDSSIYLCSVTASHEKLFFGSGTQLSVL.

This clonotype has ten or more counts. The V call is TRBV11-1, the J call TRBJ2-2; perhaps TRBD1 as D (5 bases). CDR1 is SGHAT and CDR2 is FQDESV in the germline V gene (reference sequence). Trimming cost V 1 base and J 1 base, with 10 bases left between them. The CDR3 has 16 residues. The CDR3 loop is CASSLEGNGNTGELFF. In DNA, the CDR3 is TGTGCCAGCAGCTTAGAGGGGAACGGGAACACCGGGGAGCTGTTTTTT.

The CDR3 coding sequence is TGTGCCAGCAGCTTAGTGCCTAGCGGGGAGCTGTTTTTT. It yields the protein CASSLVPSGELFF. The chain joins TRBV7-9 to TRBJ2-2; no reliable D call. The V end was cut by 1 base, the J end by 7 bases, with 7 bases between. Germline V gene sequence: CDR1 SEHNR, CDR2 FQNEAQ (reference sequence). This CDR3 has 13 amino acids.

This clonotype was seen many times. The V and J genes are TRBV19 and TRBJ2-2; the match to TRBD2 covers 12 bases. The trim removed 4 bases at V and 6 bases at J, leaving 6 bases unmatched. This CDR3 is 16 amino acids long. Germline CDR1 reads LNHDA; CDR2 reads SQIVND (reference sequence). The CDR3 loop reads CASSSILAGGPGELFF. The CDR3 nucleotides read TGTGCCAGTAGTAGTATACTAGCGGGAGGACCCGGGGAGCTGTTTTTT.